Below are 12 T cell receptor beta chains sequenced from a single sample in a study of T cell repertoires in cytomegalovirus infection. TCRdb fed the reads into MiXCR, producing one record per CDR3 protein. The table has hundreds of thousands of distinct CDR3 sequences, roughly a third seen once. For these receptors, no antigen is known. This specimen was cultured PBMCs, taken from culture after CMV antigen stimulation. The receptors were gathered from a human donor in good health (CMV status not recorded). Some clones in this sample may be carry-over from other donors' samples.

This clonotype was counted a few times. DNA of the CDR3: TGTGCCAGCAGTTACTCGCGGGACAAAAACTCCTACGAGCAGTACTTC. It is translated as CASSYSRDKNSYEQYF. The chain carries TRBV6-6 and TRBJ2-7, with D perhaps matching TRBD1 or TRBD2 (6 bases each). Germline loops: CDR1 MNHNY, CDR2 SVGAGI (reference sequence). V lost 0 bases, J lost 0 bases, and 12 bases lay in between. This CDR3 has 16 amino acids.

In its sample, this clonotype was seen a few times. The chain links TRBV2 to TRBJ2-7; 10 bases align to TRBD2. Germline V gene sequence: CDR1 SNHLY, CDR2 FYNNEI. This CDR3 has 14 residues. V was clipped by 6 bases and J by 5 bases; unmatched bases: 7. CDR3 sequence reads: CASRERGGLHEQYF. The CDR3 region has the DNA TGTGCCAGCAGGGAGCGGGGGGGCCTCCACGAGCAGTACTTC.

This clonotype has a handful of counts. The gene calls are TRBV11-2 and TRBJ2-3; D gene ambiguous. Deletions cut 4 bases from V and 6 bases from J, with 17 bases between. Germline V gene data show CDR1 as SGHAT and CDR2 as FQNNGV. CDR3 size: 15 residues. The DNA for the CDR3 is TGTGCCAGCAGCTCCCACCTCGCCGAAATGGATACGCAGTATTTT. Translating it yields CASSSHLAEMDTQYF.

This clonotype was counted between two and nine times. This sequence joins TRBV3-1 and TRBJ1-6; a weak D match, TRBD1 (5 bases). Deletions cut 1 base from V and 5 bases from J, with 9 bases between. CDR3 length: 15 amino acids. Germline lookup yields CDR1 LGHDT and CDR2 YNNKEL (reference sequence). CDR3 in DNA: TGTGCCAGCAGCCAAGTCCCGACAGATAATTCACCCCTCCACTTT. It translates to CASSQVPTDNSPLHF.

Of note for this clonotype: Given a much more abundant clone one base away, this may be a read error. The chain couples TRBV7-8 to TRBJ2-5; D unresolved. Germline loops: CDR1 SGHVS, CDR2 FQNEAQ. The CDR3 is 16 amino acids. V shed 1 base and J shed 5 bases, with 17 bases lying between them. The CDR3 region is CASSLGGYDPRETQYF. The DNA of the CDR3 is TGTGCCAGCAGCTTAGGGGGTTACGACCCGAGGGAGACCCAGTACTTC.

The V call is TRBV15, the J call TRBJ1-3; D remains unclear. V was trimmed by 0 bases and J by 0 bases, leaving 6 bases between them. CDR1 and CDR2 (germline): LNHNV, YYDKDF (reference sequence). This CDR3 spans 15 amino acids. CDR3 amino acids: CATSRDRASGNTIYF. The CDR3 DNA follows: TGTGCCACCAGCAGAGATAGGGCCTCTGGAAACACCATATATTTT.

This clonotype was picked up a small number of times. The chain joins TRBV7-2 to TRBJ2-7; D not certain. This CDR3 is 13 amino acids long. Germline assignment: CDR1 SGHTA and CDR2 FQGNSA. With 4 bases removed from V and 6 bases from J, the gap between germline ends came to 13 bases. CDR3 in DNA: TGTGCCAGCAGCTGGACCTTCCGGATCGAGCAGTACTTC. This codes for CASSWTFRIEQYF.

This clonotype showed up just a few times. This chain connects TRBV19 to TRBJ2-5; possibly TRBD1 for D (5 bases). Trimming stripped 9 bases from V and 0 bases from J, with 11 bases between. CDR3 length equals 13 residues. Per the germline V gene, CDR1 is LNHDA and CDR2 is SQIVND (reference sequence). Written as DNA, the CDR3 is TGTGCCAGCGTTGGGGCGGACCAAGAGACCCAGTACTTC. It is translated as CASVGADQETQYF.

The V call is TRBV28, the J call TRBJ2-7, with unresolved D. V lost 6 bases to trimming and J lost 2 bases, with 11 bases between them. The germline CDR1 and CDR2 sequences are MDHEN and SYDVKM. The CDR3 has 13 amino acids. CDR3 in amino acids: CASSVGGTYEQYF. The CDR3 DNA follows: TGTGCCAGCAGCGTGGGTGGGACCTACGAGCAGTACTTC.

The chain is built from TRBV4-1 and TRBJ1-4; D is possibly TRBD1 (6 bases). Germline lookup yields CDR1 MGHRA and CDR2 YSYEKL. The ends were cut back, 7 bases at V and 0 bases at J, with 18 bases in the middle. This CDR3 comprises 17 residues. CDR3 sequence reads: CASTRERDTSTNEKLFF. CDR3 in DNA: TGCGCCAGCACCCGAGAGAGGGACACGTCAACTAATGAAAAACTGTTTTTT.

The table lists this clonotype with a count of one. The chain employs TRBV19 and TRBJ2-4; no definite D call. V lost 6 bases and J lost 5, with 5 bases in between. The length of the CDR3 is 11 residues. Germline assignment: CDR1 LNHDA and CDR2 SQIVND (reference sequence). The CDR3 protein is CASSQENIQYF. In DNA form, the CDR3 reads TGTGCCAGTAGCCAGGAAAACATTCAGTACTTC.

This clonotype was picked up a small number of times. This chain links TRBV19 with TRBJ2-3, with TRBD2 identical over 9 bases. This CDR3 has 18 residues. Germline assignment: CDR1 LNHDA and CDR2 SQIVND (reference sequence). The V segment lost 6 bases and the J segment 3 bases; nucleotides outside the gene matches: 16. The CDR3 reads CASSTTGRSGGPTDTQYF. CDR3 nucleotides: TGTGCCAGTAGCACGACAGGACGGAGCGGGGGGCCGACAGATACGCAGTATTTT.